The 2 T cell receptor beta chains reported below all come from one sample, sequenced in a study of blood T cell repertoires in COVID-19. Profiled with immunoSEQ multiplex PCR; TCRdb holds only in-frame clones, not every one. Of 100,000 or so clones listed, about 85% are singletons. Specimen: peripheral blood. These receptors were collected from a human donor in a cohort sampled during active COVID-19.

The chain recombines TRBV9 with TRBJ1-1, with D possibly TRBD1 on 5 matching bases. V was shortened by 2 bases and J by 8 bases, with 16 bases between the two germline ends. This CDR3 region has 14 residues. Germline V gene lookup returns CDR1 SGDLS and CDR2 YYNGEE. Here the CDR3 reads CASSVWDSHTEAFF. The CDR3 bases are TGTGCCAGCAGCGTTTGGGACTCACATACCGAAGCTTTCTTT.

The gene calls are TRBV28 and TRBJ2-5; D may be TRBD1 (5 bases). V was trimmed by 7 bases and J by 1 base, leaving 13 bases between them. The germline gives CDR1 MDHEN, CDR2 SYDVKM. CDR3 size: 14 residues. The CDR3 region is CASISLGAQETQYF. CDR3 nucleotides: TGTGCCAGCATTTCCTTAGGGGCCCAAGAGACCCAGTACTTC.